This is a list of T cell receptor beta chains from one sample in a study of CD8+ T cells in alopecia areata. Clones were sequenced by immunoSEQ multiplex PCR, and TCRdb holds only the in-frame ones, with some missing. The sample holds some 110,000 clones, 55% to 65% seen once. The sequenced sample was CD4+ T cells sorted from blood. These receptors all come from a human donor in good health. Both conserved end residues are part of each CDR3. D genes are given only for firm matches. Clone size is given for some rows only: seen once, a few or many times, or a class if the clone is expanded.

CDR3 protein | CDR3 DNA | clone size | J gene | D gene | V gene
CASSEARSSGANVLTF | TGTGCCAGCAGTGAAGCCAGAAGCTCTGGGGCCAACGTCCTGACTTTC | many | TRBJ2-6 | - | TRBV2
CASTGVLGTGANVLTF | TGTGCCAGTACCGGGGTTTTGGGCACTGGGGCCAACGTCCTGACTTTC | - | TRBJ2-6 | - | TRBV19
CASSEIGLASPLHF | TGTGCCAGCAGTGAAATAGGTCTCGCTTCACCCCTCCACTTT | - | TRBJ1-6 | - | TRBV2
CASSPGTRAGDEQFF | TGTGCCAGCAGCCCGGGGACGCGGGCTGGGGATGAGCAGTTCTTC | - | TRBJ2-1 | - | TRBV5-4
CAWSVQAGNTGELFF | TGTGCCTGGAGTGTACAGGCGGGGAACACCGGGGAGCTGTTTTTT | - | TRBJ2-2 | - | TRBV30
CSVEGHNEQFF | TGCAGCGTTGAGGGGCACAATGAGCAGTTCTTC | few | TRBJ2-1 | - | TRBV29-1
CSVGRRESYTF | TGCAGCGTGGGACGGAGGGAGAGCTACACCTTC | - | TRBJ1-2 | - | TRBV29-1
CASTLLRARETQYF | TGTGCCAGCACCCTTTTGAGGGCCCGGGAGACCCAGTACTTC | - | TRBJ2-5 | - | TRBV7-4
CASSYQNLQYF | TGTGCCAGCAGTTATCAGAACTTGCAGTACTTC | - | TRBJ2-7 | - | TRBV6-5
CASSPGQGMDTGELFF | TGTGCCAGCAGCCCAGGACAGGGGATGGACACCGGGGAGCTGTTTTTT | - | TRBJ2-2 | TRBD1 | TRBV13
CASKSGGATDTQYF | TGTGCCAGCAAAAGCGGGGGGGCTACAGATACGCAGTATTTT | few | TRBJ2-3 | TRBD2 | TRBV6-5
CASSLTKETQYF | TGTGCCAGCAGCCTAACCAAAGAGACCCAGTACTTC | - | TRBJ2-5 | - | TRBV7-9
CAWSGDRGNEKLFF | TGTGCCTGGAGTGGAGACAGGGGGAATGAAAAACTGTTTTTT | - | TRBJ1-4 | TRBD1 | TRBV30
CASSVDGGYGYTF | TGCGCCAGCAGCGTGGACGGCGGATATGGCTACACCTTC | - | TRBJ1-2 | - | TRBV5-1
CSAIGSSTGEQYF | TGCAGCGCCATAGGGTCTAGCACCGGCGAGCAGTACTTC | few | TRBJ2-7 | - | TRBV29-1
CASRAGGSTDTQYF | TGTGCCAGCAGGGCGGGGGGGAGCACAGATACGCAGTATTTT | - | TRBJ2-3 | TRBD2 | TRBV13
CASSLDRGGTEAFF | TGTGCCAGCAGCTTAGACAGGGGGGGCACTGAAGCTTTCTTT | - | TRBJ1-1 | TRBD1 | TRBV7-8
CASSRWTAEAFF | TGTGCCAGCAGCCGGTGGACAGCTGAAGCTTTCTTT | - | TRBJ1-1 | - | TRBV5-6
CAWSVGGPGYTF | TGTGCCTGGAGTGTGGGTGGCCCGGGCTACACCTTC | - | TRBJ1-2 | - | TRBV30
CATSERRGAPDTQYF | TGTGCCACCAGCGAAAGACGGGGGGCCCCAGATACGCAGTATTTT | few | TRBJ2-3 | - | TRBV15